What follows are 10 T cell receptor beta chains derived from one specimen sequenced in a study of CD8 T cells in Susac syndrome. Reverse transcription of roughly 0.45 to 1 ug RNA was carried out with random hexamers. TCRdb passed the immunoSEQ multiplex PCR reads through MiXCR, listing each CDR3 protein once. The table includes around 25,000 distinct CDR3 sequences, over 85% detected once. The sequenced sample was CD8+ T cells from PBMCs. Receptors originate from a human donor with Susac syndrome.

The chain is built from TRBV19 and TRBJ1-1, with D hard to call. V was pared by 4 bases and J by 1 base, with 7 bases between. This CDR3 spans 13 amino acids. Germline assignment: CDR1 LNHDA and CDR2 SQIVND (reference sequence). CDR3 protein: CASSKAANTEAFF. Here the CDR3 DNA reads TGTGCCAGTAGTAAGGCAGCGAACACTGAAGCTTTCTTT.

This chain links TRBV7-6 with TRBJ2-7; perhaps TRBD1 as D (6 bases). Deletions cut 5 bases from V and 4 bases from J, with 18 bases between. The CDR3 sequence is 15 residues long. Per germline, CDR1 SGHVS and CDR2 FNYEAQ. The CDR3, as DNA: TGTGCCAGCAGCCCGGAGATGGGGGCGCAATACGAGCAGTACTTC. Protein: CASSPEMGAQYEQYF.

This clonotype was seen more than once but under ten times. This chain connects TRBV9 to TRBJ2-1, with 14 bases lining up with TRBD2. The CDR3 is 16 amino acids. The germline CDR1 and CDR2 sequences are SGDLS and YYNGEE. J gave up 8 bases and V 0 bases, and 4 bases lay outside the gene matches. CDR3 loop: CASSVGETSGGDEQFF. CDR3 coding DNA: TGTGCCAGCAGCGTAGGGGAGACTAGCGGGGGGGATGAGCAGTTCTTC.

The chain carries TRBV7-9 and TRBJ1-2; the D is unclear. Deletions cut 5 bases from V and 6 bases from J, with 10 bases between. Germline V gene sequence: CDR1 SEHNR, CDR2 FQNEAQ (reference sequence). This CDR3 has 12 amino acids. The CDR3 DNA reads TGTGCCAGCAGCCCGAGGGCGAATGGCTACACCTTC. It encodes CASSPRANGYTF. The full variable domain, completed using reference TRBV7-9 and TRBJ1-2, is DTGVSQNPRHKITKRGQNVTFRCDPISEHNRLYWYRQTLGQGPEFLTYFQNEAQLEKSRLLSDRFSAERPKGSFSTLEIQRTEQGDSAMYLCASSPRANGYTFGSGTRLTVV.

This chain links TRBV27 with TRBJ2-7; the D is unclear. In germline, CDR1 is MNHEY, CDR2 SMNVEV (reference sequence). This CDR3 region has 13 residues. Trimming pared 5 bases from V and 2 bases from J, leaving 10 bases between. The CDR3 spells CASSPQVPYEQYF. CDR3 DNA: TGTGCCAGCAGTCCTCAGGTACCCTACGAGCAGTACTTC.

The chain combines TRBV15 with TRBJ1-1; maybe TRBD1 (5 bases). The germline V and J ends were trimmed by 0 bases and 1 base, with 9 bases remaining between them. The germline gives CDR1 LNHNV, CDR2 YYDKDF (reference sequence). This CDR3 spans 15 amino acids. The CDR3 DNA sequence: TGTGCCACCAGCAGAGATAACAGGTGGAACACTGAAGCTTTCTTT. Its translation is CATSRDNRWNTEAFF.

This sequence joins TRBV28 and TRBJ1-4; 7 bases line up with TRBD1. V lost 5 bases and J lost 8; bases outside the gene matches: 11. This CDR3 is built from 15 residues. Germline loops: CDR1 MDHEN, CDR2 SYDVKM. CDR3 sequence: CASSPDRAYREKLFF. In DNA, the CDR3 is TGTGCCAGCAGTCCTGACAGGGCCTACAGGGAAAAACTGTTTTTT.

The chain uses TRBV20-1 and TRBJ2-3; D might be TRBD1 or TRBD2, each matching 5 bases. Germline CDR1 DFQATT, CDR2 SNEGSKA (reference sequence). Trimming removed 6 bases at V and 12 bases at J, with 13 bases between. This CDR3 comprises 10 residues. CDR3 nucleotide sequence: TGCAGTGCCGGGGCTGTCGCTCAGTATTTT. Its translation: CSAGAVAQYF.

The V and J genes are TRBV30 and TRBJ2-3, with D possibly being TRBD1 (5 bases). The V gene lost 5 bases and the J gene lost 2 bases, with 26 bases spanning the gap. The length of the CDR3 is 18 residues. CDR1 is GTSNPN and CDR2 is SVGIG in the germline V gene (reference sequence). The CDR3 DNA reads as TGTGCCTGGGAGGAGCAAGGGGTGACATTGAAAAACACAGATACGCAGTATTTT. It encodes CAWEEQGVTLKNTDTQYF.

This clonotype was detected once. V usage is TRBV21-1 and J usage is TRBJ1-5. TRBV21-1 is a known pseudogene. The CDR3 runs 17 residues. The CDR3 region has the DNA TGTGCCAGCAGTCTGGTGTTAGCTACATTGCATCATCAGCCCCAGCATTTT. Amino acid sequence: CASSLVLATLHHQPQHF.